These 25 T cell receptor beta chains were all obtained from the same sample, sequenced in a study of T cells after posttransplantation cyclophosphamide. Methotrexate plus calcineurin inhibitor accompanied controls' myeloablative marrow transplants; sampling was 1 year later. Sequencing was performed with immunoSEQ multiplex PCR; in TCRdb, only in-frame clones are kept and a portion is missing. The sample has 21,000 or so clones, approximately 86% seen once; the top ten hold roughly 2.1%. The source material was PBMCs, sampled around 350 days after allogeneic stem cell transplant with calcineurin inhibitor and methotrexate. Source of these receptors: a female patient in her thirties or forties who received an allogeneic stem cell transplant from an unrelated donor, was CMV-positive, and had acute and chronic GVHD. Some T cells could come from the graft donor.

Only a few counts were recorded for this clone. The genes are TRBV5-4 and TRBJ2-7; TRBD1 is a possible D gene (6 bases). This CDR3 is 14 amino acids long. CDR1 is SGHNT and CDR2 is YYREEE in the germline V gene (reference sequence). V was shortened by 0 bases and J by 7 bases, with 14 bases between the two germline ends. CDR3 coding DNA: TGTGCCAGCAGCTTGGGCAGGGGCCTCGATGAGCAGTACTTC. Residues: CASSLGRGLDEQYF.

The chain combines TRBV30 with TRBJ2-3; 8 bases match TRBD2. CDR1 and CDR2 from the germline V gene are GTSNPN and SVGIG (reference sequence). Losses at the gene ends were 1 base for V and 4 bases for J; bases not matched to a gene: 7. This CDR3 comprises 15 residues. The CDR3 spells CAWSAGGPFPDTQYF. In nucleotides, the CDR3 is TGTGCCTGGAGTGCGGGGGGGCCGTTCCCAGATACGCAGTATTTT.

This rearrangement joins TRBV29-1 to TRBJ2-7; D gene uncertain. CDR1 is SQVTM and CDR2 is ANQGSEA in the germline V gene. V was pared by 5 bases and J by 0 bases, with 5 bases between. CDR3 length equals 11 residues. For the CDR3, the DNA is TGCAGCGTTATTCGCTCCTACGAGCAGTACTTC. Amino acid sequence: CSVIRSYEQYF.

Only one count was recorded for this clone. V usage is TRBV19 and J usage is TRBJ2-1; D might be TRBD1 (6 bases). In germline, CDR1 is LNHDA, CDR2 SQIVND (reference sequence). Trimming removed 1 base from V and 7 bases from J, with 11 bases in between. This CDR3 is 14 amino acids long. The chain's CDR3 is CASSIGTVLNEQFF. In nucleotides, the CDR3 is TGTGCCAGTAGTATAGGGACAGTCCTGAATGAGCAGTTCTTC.

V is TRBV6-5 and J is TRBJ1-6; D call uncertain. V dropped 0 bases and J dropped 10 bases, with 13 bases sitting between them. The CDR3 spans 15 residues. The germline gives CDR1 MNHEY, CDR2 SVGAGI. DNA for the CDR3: TGTGCCAGCAGTTACTCTTGGAGGGTGGACTCACCCCTCCACTTT. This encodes CASSYSWRVDSPLHF.

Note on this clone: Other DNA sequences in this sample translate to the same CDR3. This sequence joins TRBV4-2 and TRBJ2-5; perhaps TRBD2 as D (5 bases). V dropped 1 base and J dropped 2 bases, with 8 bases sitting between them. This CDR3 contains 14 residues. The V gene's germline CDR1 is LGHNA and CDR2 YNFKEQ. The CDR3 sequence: CASSQGLSQETQYF. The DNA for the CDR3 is TGTGCCAGCAGCCAAGGACTATCACAAGAGACCCAGTACTTC.

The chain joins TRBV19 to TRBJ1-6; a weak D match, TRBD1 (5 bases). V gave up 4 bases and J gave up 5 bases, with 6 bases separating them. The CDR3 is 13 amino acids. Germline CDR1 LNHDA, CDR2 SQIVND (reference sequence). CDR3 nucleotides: TGTGCCAGTAGTAGACAGAATAATTCACCCCTCCACTTT. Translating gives CASSRQNNSPLHF.

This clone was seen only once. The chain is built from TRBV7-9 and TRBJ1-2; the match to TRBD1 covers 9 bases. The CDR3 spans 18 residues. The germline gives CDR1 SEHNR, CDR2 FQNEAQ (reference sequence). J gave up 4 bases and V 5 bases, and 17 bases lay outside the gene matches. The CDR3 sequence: CASSPVKGQGYGSYGYTF. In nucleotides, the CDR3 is TGTGCCAGCAGCCCGGTAAAGGGACAGGGATATGGGAGCTATGGCTACACCTTC.

CDR3 in DNA: TGTGCCAGCAGCTTAGACAGGTTACCTTACGAGCAGTACTTC. It codes for CASSLDRLPYEQYF. This chain links TRBV7-8 with TRBJ2-5, with D possibly being TRBD1 (5 bases). The end of the DNA aligns better with TRBJ2-7, so the J call may be wrong. This CDR3 is 14 amino acids long. Germline CDR1 and CDR2: SGHVS and FQNEAQ.

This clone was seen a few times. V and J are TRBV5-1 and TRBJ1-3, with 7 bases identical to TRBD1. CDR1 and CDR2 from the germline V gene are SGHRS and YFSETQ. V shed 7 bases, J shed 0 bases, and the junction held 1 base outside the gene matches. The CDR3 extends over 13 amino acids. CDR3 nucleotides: TGCGCCAGCTCAGGGGGCTCTGGAAACACCATATATTTT. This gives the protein CASSGGSGNTIYF.

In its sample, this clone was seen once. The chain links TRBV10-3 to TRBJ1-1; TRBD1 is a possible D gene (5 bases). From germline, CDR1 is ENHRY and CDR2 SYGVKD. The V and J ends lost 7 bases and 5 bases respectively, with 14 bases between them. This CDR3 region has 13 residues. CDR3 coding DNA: TGTGCCATCATTCCAAACAGGTTGACTGAAGCTTTCTTT. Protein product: CAIIPNRLTEAFF.

The CDR3 region has the DNA TGTGCCAGCAGTCGGGTCAGCCGCCAGTATGGCTACACCTTC. This encodes CASSRVSRQYGYTF. The chain combines TRBV7-8 with TRBJ1-2; D is unclear. CDR3 length: 14 residues. Deletions cut 6 bases from V and 5 bases from J, with 16 bases between. CDR1 is SGHVS, CDR2 FQNEAQ, per germline. The variable domain in full, with the rest retrieved from reference TRBV7-8 and TRBJ1-2, is GAGVSQSPRYKVAKRGQDVALRCDPISGHVSLFWYQQALGQGPEFLTYFQNEAQLDKSGLPSDRFFAERPEGSVSTLKIQRTQQEDSAVYLCASSRVSRQYGYTFGSGTRLTVV.

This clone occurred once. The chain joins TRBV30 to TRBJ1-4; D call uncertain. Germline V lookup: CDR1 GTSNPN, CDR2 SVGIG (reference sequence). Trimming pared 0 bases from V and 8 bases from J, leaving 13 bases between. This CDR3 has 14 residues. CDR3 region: CAWSVKALNEKLFF. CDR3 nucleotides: TGTGCCTGGAGTGTAAAAGCGTTAAACGAAAAACTGTTTTTT.

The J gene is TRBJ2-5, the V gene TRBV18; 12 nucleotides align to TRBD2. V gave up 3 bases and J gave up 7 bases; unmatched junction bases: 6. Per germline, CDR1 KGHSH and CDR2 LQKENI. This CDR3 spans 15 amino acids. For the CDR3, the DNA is TGTGCCAGCTCACCGGGACTAGCGGGCGAAGGGACCCAGTACTTC. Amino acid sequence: CASSPGLAGEGTQYF.

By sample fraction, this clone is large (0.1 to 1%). The DNA for the CDR3 is TGTGCCAGCAGCTCGTCGGCGGTGAACACTGAAGCTTTCTTT. Protein product: CASSSSAVNTEAFF. The chain is built from TRBV7-6 and TRBJ1-1; D call uncertain. Germline V gene sequence: CDR1 SGHVS, CDR2 FNYEAQ. V was cut by 4 bases and J by 0 bases, with 9 bases left in between. This CDR3 has 14 residues.

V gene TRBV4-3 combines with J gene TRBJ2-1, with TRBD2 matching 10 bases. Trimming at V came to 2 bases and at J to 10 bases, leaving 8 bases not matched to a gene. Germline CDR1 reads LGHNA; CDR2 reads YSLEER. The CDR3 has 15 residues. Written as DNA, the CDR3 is TGCGCCAGCAGCCAATTAGAGCGGGAGGGGTTGGAGCAGTTCTTC. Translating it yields CASSQLEREGLEQFF.

CDR3 in amino acids: CAWGGLSDRAAGTF. Here the CDR3 DNA reads TGTGCCTGGGGGGGCCTATCGGACAGGGCGGCTGGAACCTTC. The gene calls are TRBV30 and TRBJ1-2; 8 nucleotides agree with TRBD1. Germline loops: CDR1 GTSNPN, CDR2 SVGIG (reference sequence). The CDR3 extends over 14 amino acids. The V gene end was trimmed by 5 bases and the J gene end by 14 bases; junction bases not matched to a gene: 19.

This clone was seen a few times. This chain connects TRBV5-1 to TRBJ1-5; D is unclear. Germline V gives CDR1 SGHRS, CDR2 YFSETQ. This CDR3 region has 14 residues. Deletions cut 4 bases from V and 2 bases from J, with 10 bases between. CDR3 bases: TGCGCCAGCAGCCAGGAAAATCGCAATCAGCCCCAGCATTTT. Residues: CASSQENRNQPQHF.

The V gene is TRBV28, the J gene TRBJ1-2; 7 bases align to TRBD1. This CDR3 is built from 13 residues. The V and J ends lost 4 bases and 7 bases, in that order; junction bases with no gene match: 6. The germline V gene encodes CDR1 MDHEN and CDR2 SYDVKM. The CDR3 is CASSSRTGTGYTF. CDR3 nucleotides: TGTGCCAGCAGTTCCCGGACAGGAACTGGCTACACCTTC.

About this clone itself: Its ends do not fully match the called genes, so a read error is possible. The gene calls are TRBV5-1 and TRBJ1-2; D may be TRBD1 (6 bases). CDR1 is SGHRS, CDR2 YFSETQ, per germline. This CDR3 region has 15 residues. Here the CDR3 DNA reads TGCGTCAGCAGCTTGGAGACAGGACGAAACTATGGCTACACCTTC. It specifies CVSSLETGRNYGYTF.

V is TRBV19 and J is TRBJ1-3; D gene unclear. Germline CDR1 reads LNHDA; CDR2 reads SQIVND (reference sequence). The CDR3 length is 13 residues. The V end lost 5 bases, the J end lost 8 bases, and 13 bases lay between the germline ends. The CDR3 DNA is TGTGCCAGTAGTCGGACTCCCGCTGACACCATATATTTT. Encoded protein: CASSRTPADTIYF.

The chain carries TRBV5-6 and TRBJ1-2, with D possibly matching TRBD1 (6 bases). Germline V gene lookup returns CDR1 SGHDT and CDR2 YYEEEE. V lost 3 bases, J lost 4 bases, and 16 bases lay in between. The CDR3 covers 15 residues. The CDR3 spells CASSYPLRGGYGYTF. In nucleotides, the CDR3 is TGTGCCAGCAGCTACCCCCTTAGAGGGGGCTATGGCTACACCTTC.

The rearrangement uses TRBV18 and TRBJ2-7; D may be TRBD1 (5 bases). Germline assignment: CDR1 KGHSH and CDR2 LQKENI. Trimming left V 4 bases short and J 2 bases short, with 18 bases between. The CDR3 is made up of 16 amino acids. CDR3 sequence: CASSRNIDRVAYEQYF. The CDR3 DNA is TGTGCCAGCTCACGCAACATAGACAGAGTAGCCTACGAGCAGTACTTC.

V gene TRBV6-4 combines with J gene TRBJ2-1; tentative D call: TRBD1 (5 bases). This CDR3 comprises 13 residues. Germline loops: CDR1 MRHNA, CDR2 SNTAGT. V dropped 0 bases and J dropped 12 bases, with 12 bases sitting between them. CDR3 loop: CASSDSGARRQFF. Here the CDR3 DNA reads TGTGCCAGCAGTGACTCTGGGGCTAGACGGCAGTTCTTC.

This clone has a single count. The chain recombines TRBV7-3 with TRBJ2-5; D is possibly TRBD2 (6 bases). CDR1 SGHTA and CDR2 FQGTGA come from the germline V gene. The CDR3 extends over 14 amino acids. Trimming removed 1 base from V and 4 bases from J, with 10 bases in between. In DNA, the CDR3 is TGTGCCAGCAGCTTAAGTCCGGGAGTAGAGACCCAGTACTTC. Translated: CASSLSPGVETQYF. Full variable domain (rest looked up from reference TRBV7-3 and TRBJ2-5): GAGVSQTPSNKVTEKGKYVELRCDPISGHTALYWYRQSLGQGPEFLIYFQGTGAADDSGLPNDRFFAVRPEGSVSTLKIQRTERGDSAVYLCASSLSPGVETQYFGPGTRLLVL.